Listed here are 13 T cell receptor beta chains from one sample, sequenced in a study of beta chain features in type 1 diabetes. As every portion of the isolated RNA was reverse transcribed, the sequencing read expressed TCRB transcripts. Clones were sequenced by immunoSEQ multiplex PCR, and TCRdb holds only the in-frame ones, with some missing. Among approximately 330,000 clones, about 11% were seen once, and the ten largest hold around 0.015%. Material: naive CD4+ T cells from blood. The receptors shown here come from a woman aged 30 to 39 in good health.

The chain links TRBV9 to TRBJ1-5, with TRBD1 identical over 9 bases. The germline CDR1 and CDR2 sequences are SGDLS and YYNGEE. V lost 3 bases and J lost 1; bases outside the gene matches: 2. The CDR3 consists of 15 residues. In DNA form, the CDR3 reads TGTGCCAGCAGCGGTGGGACAGGGAGCAATCAGCCCCAGCATTTT. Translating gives CASSGGTGSNQPQHF.

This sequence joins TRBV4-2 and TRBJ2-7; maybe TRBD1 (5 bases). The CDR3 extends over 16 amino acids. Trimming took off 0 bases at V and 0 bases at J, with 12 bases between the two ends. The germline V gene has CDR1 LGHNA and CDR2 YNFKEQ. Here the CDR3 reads CASSQEMTVSSYEQYF. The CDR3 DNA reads TGTGCCAGCAGCCAAGAAATGACAGTAAGCTCCTACGAGCAGTACTTC.

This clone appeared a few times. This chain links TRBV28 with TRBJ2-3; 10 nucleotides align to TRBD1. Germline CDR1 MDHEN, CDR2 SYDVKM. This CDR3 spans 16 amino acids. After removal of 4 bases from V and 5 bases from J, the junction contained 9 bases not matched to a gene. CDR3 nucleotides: TGTGCCAGCAGTTCAACTGCCGGGACAGGGGAAGATACGCAGTATTTT. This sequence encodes CASSSTAGTGEDTQYF.

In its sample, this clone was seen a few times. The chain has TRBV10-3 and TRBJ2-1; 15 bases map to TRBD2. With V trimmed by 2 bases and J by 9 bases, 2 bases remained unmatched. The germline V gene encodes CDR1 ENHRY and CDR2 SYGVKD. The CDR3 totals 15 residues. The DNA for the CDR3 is TGTGCCATCAGTGAGGGGACTAGCGGGAGGAGTGAGCAGTTCTTC. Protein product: CAISEGTSGRSEQFF.

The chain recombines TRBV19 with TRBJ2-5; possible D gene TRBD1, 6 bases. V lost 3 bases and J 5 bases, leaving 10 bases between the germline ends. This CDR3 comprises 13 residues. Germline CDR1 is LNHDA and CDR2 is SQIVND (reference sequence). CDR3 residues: CASSMDSRETQYF. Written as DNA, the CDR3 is TGTGCCAGTAGTATGGACAGTAGGGAGACCCAGTACTTC.

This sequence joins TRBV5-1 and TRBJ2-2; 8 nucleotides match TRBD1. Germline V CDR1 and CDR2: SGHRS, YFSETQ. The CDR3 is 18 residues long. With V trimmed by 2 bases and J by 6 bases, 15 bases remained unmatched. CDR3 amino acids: CASSFTPSRGTGAGELFF. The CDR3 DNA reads TGCGCCAGCAGCTTTACCCCCAGTCGGGGGACAGGCGCCGGGGAGCTGTTTTTT.

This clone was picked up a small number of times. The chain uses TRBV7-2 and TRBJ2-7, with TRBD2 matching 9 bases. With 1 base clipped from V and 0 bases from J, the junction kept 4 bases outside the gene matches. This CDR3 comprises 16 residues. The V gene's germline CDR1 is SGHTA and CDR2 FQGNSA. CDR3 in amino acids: CASSLGAGGSSYEQYF. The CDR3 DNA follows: TGTGCCAGCAGCTTAGGGGCGGGAGGGAGCTCCTACGAGCAGTACTTC.

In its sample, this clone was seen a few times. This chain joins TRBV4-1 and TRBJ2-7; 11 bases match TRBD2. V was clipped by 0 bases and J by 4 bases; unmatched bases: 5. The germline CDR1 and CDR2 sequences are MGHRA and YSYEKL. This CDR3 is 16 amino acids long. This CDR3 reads CASSQEVSSGRYEQYF. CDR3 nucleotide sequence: TGCGCCAGCAGCCAAGAAGTATCTAGCGGGAGGTACGAGCAGTACTTC.

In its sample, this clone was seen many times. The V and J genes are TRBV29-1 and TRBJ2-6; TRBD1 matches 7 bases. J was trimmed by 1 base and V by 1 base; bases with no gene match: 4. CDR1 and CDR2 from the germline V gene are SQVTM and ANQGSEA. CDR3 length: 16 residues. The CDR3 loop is CSVEGQGLSGANVLTF. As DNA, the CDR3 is TGCAGCGTTGAAGGACAGGGCTTGTCTGGGGCCAACGTCCTGACTTTC.

This CDR3 reads CAWSGRGRRGYTF. CDR3 nucleotides: TGTGCCTGGAGTGGCAGGGGGCGCAGAGGCTACACCTTC. The rearrangement joins TRBV30 to TRBJ1-2; TRBD1 aligns across 8 bases. This CDR3 has 13 amino acids. V lost 1 base and J lost 8; bases outside the gene matches: 6. CDR1 is GTSNPN and CDR2 is SVGIG in the germline V gene (reference sequence).

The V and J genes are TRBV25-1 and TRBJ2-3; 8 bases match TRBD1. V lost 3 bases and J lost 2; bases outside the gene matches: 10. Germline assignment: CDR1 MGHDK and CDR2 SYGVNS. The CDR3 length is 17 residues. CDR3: CASSDSSGQGNTDTQYF. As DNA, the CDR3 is TGTGCCAGCAGTGATTCTAGTGGACAGGGCAACACAGATACGCAGTATTTT.

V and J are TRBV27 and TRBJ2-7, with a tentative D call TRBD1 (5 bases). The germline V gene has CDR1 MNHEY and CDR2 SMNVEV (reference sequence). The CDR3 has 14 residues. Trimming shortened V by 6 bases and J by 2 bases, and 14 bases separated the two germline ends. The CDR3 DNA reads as TGTGCCAGCAGCACCGACAGATCAACCTACGAGCAGTACTTC. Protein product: CASSTDRSTYEQYF.

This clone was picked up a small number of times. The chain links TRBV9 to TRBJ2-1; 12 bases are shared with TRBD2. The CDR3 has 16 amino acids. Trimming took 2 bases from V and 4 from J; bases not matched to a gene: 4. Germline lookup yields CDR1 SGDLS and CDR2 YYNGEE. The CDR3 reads CASSVTSGRSYNEQFF. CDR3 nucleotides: TGTGCCAGCAGCGTTACTAGCGGGAGGTCGTACAATGAGCAGTTCTTC.